These 5 T cell receptor beta chains were all obtained from the same sample, sequenced in a study of long-term antiretroviral therapy in people with HIV. Runs used v3.0 of the immunoSEQ assay and were done at survey level. Clones were sequenced by immunoSEQ multiplex PCR, and TCRdb holds only the in-frame ones, with some missing. The sample includes 15,000 to 20,000 clones, 65% to 85% of them seen just once. Sample: unsorted PBMCs, taken 2.3 years after starting antiretroviral therapy. The source of these receptors is a woman aged 40 to 49 with HIV.

The rearrangement uses TRBV4-3 and TRBJ2-5; 9 nucleotides match TRBD2. CDR1 and CDR2 (germline): LGHNA, YSLEER. The CDR3 has 16 residues. V lost 1 base, J lost 1 base, and 4 bases stayed unmatched. The CDR3 here is CASSQALAGPQETQYF. In nucleotides, the CDR3 is TGCGCCAGCAGCCAAGCACTAGCGGGTCCCCAAGAGACCCAGTACTTC.

The chain has TRBV27 and TRBJ2-7; D gene uncertain. The germline CDR1 and CDR2 sequences are MNHEY and SMNVEV (reference sequence). The CDR3 spans 14 residues. The V end lost 3 bases, the J end lost 5 bases, and 14 bases lay between the germline ends. CDR3 region: CASSFVGRLDEQYF. The CDR3 DNA sequence: TGTGCCAGCAGTTTTGTAGGGCGATTAGACGAGCAGTACTTC.

This clone is a singleton in its sample. The gene calls are TRBV6-1 and TRBJ1-1, with D unclear. The CDR3 sequence is 14 residues long. V was clipped by 7 bases and J by 4 bases, with 16 bases between them. Germline V gene sequence: CDR1 MNHNS, CDR2 SASEGT. The CDR3 DNA follows: TGTGCCAGCACCCCTATCGCCGGAGGCACTGAAGCTTTCTTT. The encoded protein is CASTPIAGGTEAFF.

The chain has TRBV28 and TRBJ2-5; D may be TRBD2 (5 bases). With 1 base removed from V and 10 bases from J, the gap between germline ends came to 7 bases. CDR1 and CDR2 from the germline V gene are MDHEN and SYDVKM. The CDR3 runs 11 residues. This CDR3 is CASSLLGVQYF. CDR3 nucleotide sequence: TGTGCCAGCAGTTTATTGGGAGTCCAGTACTTC.

The V gene is TRBV13, the J gene TRBJ1-1; no clear D gene. The CDR3 is 12 amino acids. Trimming took 2 bases from V and 5 from J, leaving 6 bases between them. In germline, CDR1 is PRHDT, CDR2 FYEKMQ (reference sequence). The CDR3 region has the DNA TGTGCCAGCAGCTTAATGGGGACTGAAGCTTTCTTT. This sequence encodes CASSLMGTEAFF.